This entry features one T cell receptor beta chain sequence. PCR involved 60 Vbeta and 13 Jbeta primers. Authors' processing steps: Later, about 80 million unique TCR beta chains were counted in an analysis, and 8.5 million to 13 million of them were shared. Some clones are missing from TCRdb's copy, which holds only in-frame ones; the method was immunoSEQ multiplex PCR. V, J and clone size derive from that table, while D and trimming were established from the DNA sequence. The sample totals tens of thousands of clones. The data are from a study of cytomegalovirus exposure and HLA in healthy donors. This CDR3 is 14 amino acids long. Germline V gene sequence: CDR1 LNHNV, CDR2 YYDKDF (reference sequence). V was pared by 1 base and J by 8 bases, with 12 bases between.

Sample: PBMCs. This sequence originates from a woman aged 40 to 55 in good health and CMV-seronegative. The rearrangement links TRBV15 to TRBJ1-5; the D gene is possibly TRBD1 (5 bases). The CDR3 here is CATSRGGEREPQHF. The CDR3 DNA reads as TGTGCCACCAGCAGAGGGGGGGAAAGGGAGCCCCAGCATTTT.